Following are 25 T cell receptor beta chains from one sample sequenced in a study of human T cells and chemical hapten exposure. Time point denoted: patch test 3, about 24 weeks after DPC sensitization. Treatment given: therapeutic diphenylcyclopropenone sensitization with weekly scalp DPC. TCRdb re-called the RACE reads through MiXCR, storing one row per CDR3 protein. This table holds approximately 30,000 distinct CDR3 sequences, 5.8% found once. Sample: whole blood, taken in connection with sensitization to the hapten diphenylcyclopropenone (DPC). The receptors come from a man aged 25 to 40 with alopecia areata. Some clones in this sample may be carry-over from other donors' samples.

The table lists this clonotype with many counts. The gene calls are TRBV13 and TRBJ1-1, with D uncertain. The CDR3 is 12 residues long. Trimming took off 0 bases at V and 4 bases at J, with 3 bases between the two ends. From germline, CDR1 is PRHDT and CDR2 FYEKMQ (reference sequence). CDR3 in amino acids: CASSLGSTEAFF. The CDR3 DNA reads as TGTGCCAGCAGCTTAGGGAGCACTGAAGCTTTCTTT.

This clonotype appeared many times. The rearrangement links TRBV5-5 to TRBJ2-2; D is ambiguous. The CDR3 sequence is 12 residues long. Deletions cut 0 bases from V and 7 bases from J, with 4 bases between. CDR1 SGHKS and CDR2 YYEKEE come from the germline V gene (reference sequence). CDR3 sequence: CASSLEGGELFF. The CDR3 nucleotides read TGTGCCAGCAGCTTGGAGGGCGGGGAGCTGTTTTTT.

As to this clonotype: A much larger clone lies a single base off, so this may be a read error. The chain has TRBV2 and TRBJ2-7; perhaps TRBD2 as D (6 bases). This CDR3 is 14 amino acids long. V was clipped by 6 bases and J by 3 bases, with 15 bases between them. From germline, CDR1 is SNHLY and CDR2 FYNNEI. The CDR3 DNA is TGTGCCAGCAGGCCGAGGAGGGACCACTACGAGCAGTACTTC. Translating gives CASRPRRDHYEQYF. The entire variable domain, with the rest obtained from reference TRBV2 and TRBJ2-7, is as follows: EPEVTQTPSHQVTQMGQEVILRCVPISNHLYFYWYRQILGQKVEFLVSFYNNEISEKSEIFDDQFSVERPDGSNFTLKIRSTKLEDSAMYFCASRPRRDHYEQYFGPGTRLTVT.

This clonotype has at least ten counts. The chain carries TRBV6-5 and TRBJ2-3; 13 bases agree with TRBD2. Trimming took 4 bases from V and 6 from J; bases not matched to a gene: 4. Germline CDR1 and CDR2: MNHEY and SVGAGI. The CDR3 is made up of 15 amino acids. As DNA, the CDR3 is TGTGCCAGCAGTTCACTAGCGGGAGGGACCGATACGCAGTATTTT. Encoded protein: CASSSLAGGTDTQYF.

This clonotype was seen many times. The germline gene is not matched at one end of the junction; a read error may be the cause. The V gene is TRBV7-9, the J gene TRBJ1-5; TRBD1 aligns across 7 bases. The CDR3 length is 16 residues. CDR1 is SEHNR and CDR2 is FQNEAQ in the germline V gene (reference sequence). For the CDR3, the DNA is TGTGCCAGCAGCGATGGACAGGCGAGCAATCAGCCCCAGCATTATTTT. Its protein is CASSDGQASNQPQHYF.

This clonotype was observed many times. This chain links TRBV5-6 with TRBJ2-3; no firm D call. Germline V gene sequence: CDR1 SGHDT, CDR2 YYEEEE. V shed 0 bases and J shed 0 bases, with 5 bases lying between them. The CDR3 runs 14 residues. The CDR3 nucleotides are TGTGCCAGCAGCTTGGACAGTAGCACAGATACGCAGTATTTT. Translation gives CASSLDSSTDTQYF.

This clonotype was counted ten times or more. The gene calls are TRBV3-1 and TRBJ2-1; TRBD1 matches at 10 bases. This CDR3 region has 15 residues. V was clipped by 5 bases and J by 9 bases; unmatched bases: 10. Germline values: CDR1 LGHDT, CDR2 YNNKEL (reference sequence). This CDR3 reads CASSVPGQGKGEQFF. The CDR3 DNA follows: TGTGCCAGCAGCGTACCGGGACAGGGGAAAGGTGAGCAGTTCTTC.

This clonotype was seen repeatedly, ten times or more. The chain is built from TRBV20-1 and TRBJ2-7, with TRBD1 matching 9 bases. Germline CDR1 DFQATT, CDR2 SNEGSKA (reference sequence). The CDR3 is 14 amino acids. The J segment lost 2 bases and the V segment lost 4 bases, leaving 6 bases of the junction unmatched. Here the CDR3 reads CSAMGQGSTYEQYF. In DNA form, the CDR3 reads TGCAGTGCTATGGGACAGGGCTCCACCTACGAGCAGTACTTC.

This clonotype was found many times. The chain links TRBV11-2 to TRBJ2-3, with D unresolved. V shed 0 bases and J shed 6 bases, with 7 bases lying between them. Per germline, CDR1 SGHAT and CDR2 FQNNGV. The CDR3 is 13 amino acids. As DNA, the CDR3 is TGTGCCAGCAGCTTAGAGGGGTCGGATACGCAGTATTTT. Translating gives CASSLEGSDTQYF.

V and J are TRBV20-1 and TRBJ2-1; D is ambiguous. The ends were cut back, 1 base at V and 3 bases at J, with 4 bases in the middle. The CDR3 consists of 12 residues. The germline V gene encodes CDR1 DFQATT and CDR2 SNEGSKA (reference sequence). The CDR3 region is CSARVSYNEQFF. The CDR3 DNA sequence: TGCAGTGCTAGAGTTAGCTACAATGAGCAGTTCTTC.

This clonotype was observed at least ten times. V usage is TRBV4-1 and J usage is TRBJ2-7; D is uncertain. V was trimmed by 4 bases and J by 3 bases, leaving 10 bases between them. The CDR3 is 13 residues long. From germline, CDR1 is MGHRA and CDR2 YSYEKL. As DNA, the CDR3 is TGCGCCAGCAGCCTCGGGCCCAACTACGAGCAGTACTTC. This codes for CASSLGPNYEQYF.

There are many counts of this clonotype. The rearrangement links TRBV25-1 to TRBJ1-1; D gene uncertain. CDR3 length equals 16 residues. The ends were cut back, 7 bases at V and 5 bases at J, with 23 bases in the middle. CDR1 and CDR2 (germline): MGHDK, SYGVNS. CDR3 DNA: TGTGCCAGCACCGCTGGAGAGGGATACGCCCGGACTGAAGCTTTCTTT. This gives the protein CASTAGEGYARTEAFF.

This clonotype was detected a few times. V and J are TRBV7-2 and TRBJ2-1; perhaps TRBD2 as D (6 bases). Trimming shortened V by 4 bases and J by 8 bases, and 15 bases separated the two germline ends. From germline, CDR1 is SGHTA and CDR2 FQGNSA. The CDR3 runs to 14 residues. The CDR3 coding sequence is TGTGCCAGCAGCTCTCGGGACTCTGGGGATGAGCAGTTCTTC. Translated: CASSSRDSGDEQFF.

This clonotype came up many times. This chain links TRBV12-3 or TRBV12-4 with TRBJ2-7, with a tentative D call TRBD2 (5 bases). CDR3 size: 12 residues. Between the trimmed V and J ends, which lost 6 bases and 5 bases, there was a span of 11 bases. CDR3 sequence: CASRTSGDEQYF. DNA for the CDR3: TGTGCCAGCAGAACCTCCGGGGACGAGCAGTACTTC.

This clonotype was observed at least ten times. This chain connects TRBV19 to TRBJ1-5; the match to TRBD1 covers 7 bases. V lost 2 bases to trimming and J lost 6 bases; unmatched junction nucleotides: 10. The germline gives CDR1 LNHDA, CDR2 SQIVND (reference sequence). The CDR3 runs 16 residues. CDR3 in amino acids: CASSILGGGAGQPQHF. CDR3 DNA sequence: TGTGCCAGTAGTATACTCGGAGGGGGCGCGGGTCAGCCCCAGCATTTT.

This clonotype was counted many times. The rearrangement joins TRBV7-9 to TRBJ2-5; D remains unclear. CDR3 size: 14 residues. Trimming took 5 bases from V and 1 from J, leaving 11 bases between them. The V gene's germline CDR1 is SEHNR and CDR2 FQNEAQ (reference sequence). The CDR3 here is CASSIGPLQETQYF. The DNA for the CDR3 is TGTGCCAGCAGCATAGGGCCGCTCCAAGAGACCCAGTACTTC.

There are many counts of this clonotype. This chain joins TRBV7-8 and TRBJ2-5, with no clear D. Germline CDR1 and CDR2: SGHVS and FQNEAQ. The V and J ends lost 1 base and 6 bases respectively, with 9 bases between them. The CDR3 is made up of 13 amino acids. CDR3 residues: CASSLEKGQTQYF. Written as DNA, the CDR3 is TGTGCCAGCAGCTTAGAAAAGGGCCAGACCCAGTACTTC.

This clonotype was recorded many times. The rearrangement uses TRBV6-6 and TRBJ2-7; TRBD2 aligns across 7 bases. V shed 8 bases and J 4 bases; nucleotides not matched to a gene: 2. CDR3 length equals 11 residues. Germline CDR1 and CDR2: MNHNY and SVGAGI (reference sequence). The CDR3 DNA reads as TGTGCCAGCTTGGGAGGGTACGAGCAGTACTTC. This gives the protein CASLGGYEQYF.

This clonotype was observed many times. The chain is built from TRBV11-3 and TRBJ2-1; a possible D gene is TRBD2 (5 bases). The CDR3 is made up of 11 amino acids. Trimming shortened V by 3 bases and J by 10 bases, and 7 bases separated the two germline ends. Per the germline V gene, CDR1 is SGHNT and CDR2 is YENEEA. CDR3 DNA: TGTGCCAGCAGCTTGAGGGAGGAGCAGTTCTTC. This gives the protein CASSLREEQFF.

This clonotype was counted at least ten times. The chain joins TRBV5-1 to TRBJ2-1, with TRBD2 identical over 8 bases. The ends lost 4 bases at V and 2 bases at J; junction bases unmatched: 2. This CDR3 has 14 amino acids. Germline-derived CDR1 and CDR2 are SGHRS and YFSETQ. In nucleotides, the CDR3 is TGCGCCAGCAGCGAGGGACTAGCCTACAATGAGCAGTTCTTC. It is translated as CASSEGLAYNEQFF.

This clonotype has ten or more counts. This sequence joins TRBV15 and TRBJ2-5; tentative D call: TRBD2 (6 bases). This CDR3 comprises 15 residues. CDR1 and CDR2 from the germline V gene are LNHNV and YYDKDF (reference sequence). Trimming stripped 2 bases from V and 5 bases from J, with 15 bases between. In DNA, the CDR3 is TGTGCCACCAGCAGAAAAGGAGGGCCTGGGGAGACCCAGTACTTC. This codes for CATSRKGGPGETQYF.

This clonotype occurred many times. CDR3 sequence (DNA): TGTGCCAGCAGCGTCGCATCATGGGGGACCGGGGAGCTGTTTTTT. Protein: CASSVASWGTGELFF. The gene calls are TRBV6-2 or TRBV6-3 and TRBJ2-2; either TRBD1 or TRBD2 may fit D (5 bases each). V dropped 6 bases and J dropped 5 bases, with 16 bases sitting between them. The CDR3 runs to 15 residues. Germline values: CDR1 MNHEY, CDR2 SVGEGT.

This clonotype was seen repeatedly, ten times or more. The chain employs TRBV29-1 and TRBJ1-2, with 7 nucleotides matching TRBD1. Germline lookup yields CDR1 SQVTM and CDR2 ANQGSEA. V dropped 6 bases and J dropped 3; count of bases not matched to a gene: 4. This CDR3 contains 12 residues. CDR3 in DNA: TGCAGCGTAGCGGGACAGCACTATGGCTACACCTTC. This encodes CSVAGQHYGYTF.

This clonotype was seen at least ten times. The chain joins TRBV7-2 to TRBJ1-5; TRBD1 matches at 12 bases. Germline CDR1 is SGHTA and CDR2 is FQGNSA. The V segment lost 5 bases and the J segment 9 bases; nucleotides outside the gene matches: 8. This CDR3 contains 15 residues. CDR3 in DNA: TGTGCCAGCAGCGTTTCCGGGACAGGGGGCGGGCCCCAGCATTTT. It specifies CASSVSGTGGGPQHF. Supplemented by reference TRBV7-2 and TRBJ1-5, the full variable domain reads GAGVSQSPSNKVTEKGKDVELRCDPISGHTALYWYRQSLGQGLEFLIYFQGNSAPDKSGLPSDRFSAERTGGSVSTLTIQRTQQEDSAVYLCASSVSGTGGGPQHFGDGTRLSIL.

This clonotype has at least ten counts. The V and J genes are TRBV6-1 and TRBJ2-6; D unclear. Germline loops: CDR1 MNHNS, CDR2 SASEGT. The CDR3 length is 15 residues. With 6 bases removed from V and 1 base from J, the gap between germline ends came to 10 bases. This CDR3 reads CASSRTWSGANVLTF. As DNA, the CDR3 is TGTGCCAGCAGCCGGACCTGGTCTGGGGCCAACGTCCTGACTTTC.